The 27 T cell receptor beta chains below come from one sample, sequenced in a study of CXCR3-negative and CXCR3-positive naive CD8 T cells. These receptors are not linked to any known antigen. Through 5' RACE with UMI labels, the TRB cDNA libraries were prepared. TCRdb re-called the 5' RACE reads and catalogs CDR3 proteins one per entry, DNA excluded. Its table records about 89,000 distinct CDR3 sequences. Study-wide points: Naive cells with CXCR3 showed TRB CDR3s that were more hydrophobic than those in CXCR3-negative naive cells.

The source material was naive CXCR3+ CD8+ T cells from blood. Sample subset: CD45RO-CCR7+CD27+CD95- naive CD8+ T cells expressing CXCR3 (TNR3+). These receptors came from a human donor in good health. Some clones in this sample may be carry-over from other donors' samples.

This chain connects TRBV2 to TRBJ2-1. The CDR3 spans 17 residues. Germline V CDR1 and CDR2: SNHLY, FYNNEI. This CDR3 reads CASTKKALGSSYNEQFF.

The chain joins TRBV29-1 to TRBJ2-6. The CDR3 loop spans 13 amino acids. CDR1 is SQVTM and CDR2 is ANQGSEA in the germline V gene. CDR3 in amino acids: CSAGSPGANVLTF. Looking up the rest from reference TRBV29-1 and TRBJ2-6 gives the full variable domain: SAVISQKPSRDICQRGTSLTIQCQVDSQVTMMFWYRQQPGQSLTLIATANQGSEATYESGFVIDKFPISRPNLTFSTLTVSNMSPEDSSIYLCSAGSPGANVLTFGAGSRLTVL.

This CDR3 reads CSVEGSTEAFF. The V call is TRBV29-1, the J call TRBJ1-1. Germline CDR1 reads SQVTM; CDR2 reads ANQGSEA. There are 11 residues in the CDR3.

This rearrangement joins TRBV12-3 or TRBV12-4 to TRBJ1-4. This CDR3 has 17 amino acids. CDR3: CASTFLSRPATNEKLFF.

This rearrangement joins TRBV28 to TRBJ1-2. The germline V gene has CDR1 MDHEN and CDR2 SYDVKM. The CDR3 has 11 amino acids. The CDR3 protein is CASSFPSGYTF.

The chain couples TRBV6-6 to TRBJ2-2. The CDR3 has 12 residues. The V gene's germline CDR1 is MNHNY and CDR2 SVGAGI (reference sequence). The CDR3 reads CASSYGLWELFF.

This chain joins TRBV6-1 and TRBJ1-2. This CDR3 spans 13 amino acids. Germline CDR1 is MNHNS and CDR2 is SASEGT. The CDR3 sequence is CASSTRPWDGYTF.

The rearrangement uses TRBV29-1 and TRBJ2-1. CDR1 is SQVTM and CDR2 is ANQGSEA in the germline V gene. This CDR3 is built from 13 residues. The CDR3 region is CSVQGSSYNEQFF.

The CDR3 sequence: CASSYFSLGINEQYF. The genes are TRBV6-5 and TRBJ2-7. The CDR3 extends over 15 amino acids. Germline V gene lookup returns CDR1 MNHEY and CDR2 SVGAGI.

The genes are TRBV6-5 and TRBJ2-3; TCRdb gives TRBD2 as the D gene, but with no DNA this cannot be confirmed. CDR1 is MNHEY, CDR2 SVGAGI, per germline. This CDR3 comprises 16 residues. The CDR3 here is CASSYASGGASDTQYF.

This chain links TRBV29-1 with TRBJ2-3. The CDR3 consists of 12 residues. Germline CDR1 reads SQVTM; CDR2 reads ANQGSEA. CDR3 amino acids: CSVEGKTDTQYF.

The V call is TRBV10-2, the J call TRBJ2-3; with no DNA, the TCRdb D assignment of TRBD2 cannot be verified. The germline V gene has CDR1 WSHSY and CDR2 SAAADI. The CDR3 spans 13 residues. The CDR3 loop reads CASSGISEDTQYF.

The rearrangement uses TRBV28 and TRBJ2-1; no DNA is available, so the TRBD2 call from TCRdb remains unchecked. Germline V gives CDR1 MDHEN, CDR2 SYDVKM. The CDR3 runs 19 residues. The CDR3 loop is CASSSPFASGRATWDEQFF.

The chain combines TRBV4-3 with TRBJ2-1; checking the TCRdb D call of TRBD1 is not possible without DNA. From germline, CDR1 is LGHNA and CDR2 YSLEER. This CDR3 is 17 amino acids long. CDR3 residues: CASSQDPAGSEYNEQFF.

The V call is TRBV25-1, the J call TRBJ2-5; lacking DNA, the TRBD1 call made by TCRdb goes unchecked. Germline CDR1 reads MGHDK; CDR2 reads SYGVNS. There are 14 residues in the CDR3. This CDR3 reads CASSEPGVRETQYF. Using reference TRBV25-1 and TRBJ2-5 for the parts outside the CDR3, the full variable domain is EADIYQTPRYLVIGTGKKITLECSQTMGHDKMYWYQQDPGMELHLIHYSYGVNSTEKGDLSSESTVSRIRTEHFPLTLESARPSHTSQYLCASSEPGVRETQYFGPGTRLLVL.

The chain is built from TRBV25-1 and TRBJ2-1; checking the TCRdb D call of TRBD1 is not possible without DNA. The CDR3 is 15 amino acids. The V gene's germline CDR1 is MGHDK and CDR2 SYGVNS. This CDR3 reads CASSEGRGFYNEQFF.

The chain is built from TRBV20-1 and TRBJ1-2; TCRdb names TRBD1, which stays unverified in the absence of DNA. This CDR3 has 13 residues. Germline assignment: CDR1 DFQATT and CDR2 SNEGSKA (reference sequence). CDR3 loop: CSAMGPGTAGYTF.

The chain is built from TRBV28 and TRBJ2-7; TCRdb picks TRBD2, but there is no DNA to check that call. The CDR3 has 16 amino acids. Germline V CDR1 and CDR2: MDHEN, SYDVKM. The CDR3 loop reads CASSFPRLAGSYEQYF.

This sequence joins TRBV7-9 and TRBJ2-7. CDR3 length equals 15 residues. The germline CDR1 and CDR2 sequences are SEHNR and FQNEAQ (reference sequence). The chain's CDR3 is CASSSAADGSYEQYF.

CDR3 residues: CASSPGFEQYF. The rearrangement joins TRBV6-6 to TRBJ2-7; the D gene TCRdb calls, TRBD1, cannot be checked with no DNA. This CDR3 region has 11 residues. Germline V lookup: CDR1 MNHNY, CDR2 SVGAGI (reference sequence).

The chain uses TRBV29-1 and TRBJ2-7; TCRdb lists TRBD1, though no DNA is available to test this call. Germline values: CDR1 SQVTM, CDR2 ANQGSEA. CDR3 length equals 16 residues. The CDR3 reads CSVELVGSPATYEQYF.

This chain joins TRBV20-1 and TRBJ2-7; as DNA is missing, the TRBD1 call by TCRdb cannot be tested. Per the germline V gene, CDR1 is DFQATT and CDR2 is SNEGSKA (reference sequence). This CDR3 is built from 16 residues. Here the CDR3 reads CSARDLRGESLYEQYF.

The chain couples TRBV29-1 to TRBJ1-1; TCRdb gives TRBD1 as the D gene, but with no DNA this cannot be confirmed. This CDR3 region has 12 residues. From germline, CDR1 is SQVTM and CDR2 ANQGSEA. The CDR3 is CSVRTENTEAFF. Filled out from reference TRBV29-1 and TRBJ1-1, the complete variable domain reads SAVISQKPSRDICQRGTSLTIQCQVDSQVTMMFWYRQQPGQSLTLIATANQGSEATYESGFVIDKFPISRPNLTFSTLTVSNMSPEDSSIYLCSVRTENTEAFFGQGTRLTVV.

CDR3 sequence: CASRGHGINEQFF. The chain combines TRBV12-3 or TRBV12-4 with TRBJ2-1; TCRdb reports TRBD1, a call that lacks DNA to check it against. The CDR3 spans 13 residues.

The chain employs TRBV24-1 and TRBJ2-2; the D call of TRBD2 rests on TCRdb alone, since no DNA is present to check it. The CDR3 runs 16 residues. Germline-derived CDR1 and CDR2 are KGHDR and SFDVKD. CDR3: CATSDFLAGAAGELFF.

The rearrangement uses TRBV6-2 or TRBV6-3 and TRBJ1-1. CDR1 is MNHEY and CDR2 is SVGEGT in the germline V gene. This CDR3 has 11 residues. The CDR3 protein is CASSYSTEAFF.

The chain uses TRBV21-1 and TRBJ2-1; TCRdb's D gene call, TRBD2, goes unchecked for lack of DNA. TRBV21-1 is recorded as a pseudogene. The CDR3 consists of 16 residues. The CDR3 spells CASSRGSLAGANEQFF.